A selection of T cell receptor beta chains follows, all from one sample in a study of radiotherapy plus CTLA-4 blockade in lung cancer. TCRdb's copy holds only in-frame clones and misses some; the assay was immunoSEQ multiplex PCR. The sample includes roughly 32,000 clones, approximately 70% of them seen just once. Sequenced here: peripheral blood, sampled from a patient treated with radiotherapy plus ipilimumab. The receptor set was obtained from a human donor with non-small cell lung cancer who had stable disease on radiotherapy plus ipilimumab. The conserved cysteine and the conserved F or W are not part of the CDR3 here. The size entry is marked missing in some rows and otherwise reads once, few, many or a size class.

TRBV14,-,ASSPGGIYEQY
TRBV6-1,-,ASSSTRGIAYEQY
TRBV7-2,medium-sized,ASSSNRGEAF
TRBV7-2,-,ASSRQGLASTDTQY
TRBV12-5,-,ASGLVLGRMGDNEQF
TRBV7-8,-,ASSGRDGLSNQPQH
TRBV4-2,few,ASSQSGGGGRRQETQY
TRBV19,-,ASSSTGGFDSNQPQH
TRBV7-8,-,ASKITDTQY
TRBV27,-,ASSVTTSGEQY
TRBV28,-,ASSLTPGGNTEAF
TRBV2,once,ASSRTSGNEQF
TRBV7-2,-,ASSSAGVSYNEQF
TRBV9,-,ASSVGPDSGNTIY
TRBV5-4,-,ASSTSGRANEQF
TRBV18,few,ASSPPGTTGETQY
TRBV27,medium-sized,ASSLNSPRDTIY
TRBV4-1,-,ATSRDRVAEQY
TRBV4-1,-,ASSQPTQGFYEQY